The table lists the clone carrying this TCR beta chain with a few counts. Primers for the PCR totalled 60 Vbeta and 13 Jbeta. Some clones are missing from TCRdb's copy, which holds only in-frame ones; the method was immunoSEQ multiplex PCR. The repertoire holds under 120,000 clones, with around 62% as singletons. The sample comes from a study of cytomegalovirus exposure and HLA in healthy donors. Specimen: PBMCs. The sequence was obtained from a man aged 25-45 years in good health and CMV-seropositive.

The CDR3 sequence is CASSQDNLAGGNTGELFF. In DNA form, the CDR3 reads TGTGCCAGCAGCCAAGATAACCTAGCGGGGGGGAACACCGGGGAGCTGTTTTTT. The V call is TRBV4-2, the J call TRBJ2-2, with 11 bases identical to TRBD2. Germline CDR1 is LGHNA and CDR2 is YNFKEQ. The J segment lost 1 base and the V segment lost 0 bases, leaving 4 bases of the junction unmatched. There are 18 residues in the CDR3.